These 21 T cell receptor beta chains were sequenced from one sample in a study of blood T cell repertoires in COVID-19. Data came from immunoSEQ multiplex PCR; TCRdb stores just in-frame clones and leaves some out. The table lists some 240,000 clones, about 79% of them singletons. Sequenced: peripheral blood. These receptors were taken from a man aged 50 to 59 with active or convalescent COVID-19.

The rearrangement uses TRBV19 and TRBJ2-3; 11 nucleotides line up with TRBD2. The CDR3 sequence is 18 residues long. With V trimmed by 7 bases and J by 1 base, 13 bases remained unmatched. CDR1 is LNHDA and CDR2 is SQIVND in the germline V gene (reference sequence). The CDR3 is CASTPHSGGALGTDTQYF. The CDR3 nucleotides are TGTGCCAGTACCCCACATAGCGGGGGGGCGTTGGGCACAGATACGCAGTATTTT. The full variable domain, with the rest looked up from reference TRBV19 and TRBJ2-3, is DGGITQSPKYLFRKEGQNVTLSCEQNLNHDAMYWYRQDPGQGLRLIYYSQIVNDFQKGDIAEGYSVSREKKESFPLTVTSAQKNPTAFYLCASTPHSGGALGTDTQYFGPGTRLTVL.

A note on this clone: The sample has other DNA sequences that encode this CDR3 too. The rearrangement links TRBV18 to TRBJ2-5; D gene unclear. The CDR3 consists of 12 residues. The germline CDR1 and CDR2 sequences are KGHSH and LQKENI. V gave up 3 bases and J gave up 5 bases, with 7 bases separating them. The CDR3 region is CASSPAGETQYF. CDR3 DNA sequence: TGTGCCAGCTCACCCGCCGGGGAGACCCAGTACTTC.

The V and J genes are TRBV4-1 and TRBJ2-1; 8 bases map to TRBD2. The CDR3 has 15 residues. Germline trimming cut 1 base from V and 9 bases from J; bases unmatched to any gene: 8. The germline V gene has CDR1 MGHRA and CDR2 YSYEKL. The CDR3 nucleotides are TGCGCCAGCAGCCAAGGTTACGGGGGGGCCGTTGAGCAGTTCTTC. Its protein product is CASSQGYGGAVEQFF.

J is TRBJ2-3 and V is TRBV12-3 or TRBV12-4, with D maybe TRBD1 (6 bases). Trimming took off 5 bases at V and 4 bases at J, with 10 bases between the two ends. There are 13 residues in the CDR3. CDR3 nucleotide sequence: TGTGCCAGCAGTCCGTACAGGGCAGATACGCAGTATTTT. It encodes CASSPYRADTQYF.

V is TRBV7-9 and J is TRBJ2-2; TRBD1 might be the D (6 bases). V was pared by 5 bases and J by 4 bases, with 14 bases between. The CDR3 is made up of 15 amino acids. From germline, CDR1 is SEHNR and CDR2 FQNEAQ (reference sequence). The CDR3 DNA follows: TGTGCCAGCAGCCCTCAGGGGTTGAGCACCGGGGAGCTGTTTTTT. Translated, it gives CASSPQGLSTGELFF.

V and J are TRBV7-3 and TRBJ2-2; TRBD1 might be the D (5 bases). CDR1 and CDR2 (germline): SGHTA, FQGTGA. The V gene lost 1 base and the J gene lost 5 bases, with 17 bases spanning the gap. The CDR3 has 17 residues. The CDR3 is CASSLRGFRVGTGELFF. In DNA form, the CDR3 reads TGTGCCAGCAGCTTAAGAGGCTTCAGGGTTGGGACCGGGGAGCTGTTTTTT.

The chain employs TRBV6-2 or TRBV6-3 and TRBJ2-3, with 9 bases aligning to TRBD2. V gave up 6 bases and J gave up 1 base; unmatched junction bases: 14. The germline V gene has CDR1 MNHEY and CDR2 SVGEGT. The CDR3 has 18 residues. CDR3 loop: CASSLLASWTSGTDTQYF. The CDR3 nucleotides are TGTGCCAGCAGCCTACTCGCAAGCTGGACTAGCGGCACAGATACGCAGTATTTT.

The chain uses TRBV7-9 and TRBJ2-5; 7 positions agree with TRBD1. The CDR3 is made up of 15 amino acids. Germline CDR1 SEHNR, CDR2 FQNEAQ (reference sequence). The trim removed 0 bases at V and 5 bases at J, leaving 6 bases unmatched. CDR3 sequence (DNA): TGTGCCAGCAGCTTAGCCCTGACAGGGCGGGAGACCCAGTACTTC. It specifies CASSLALTGRETQYF.

The J gene is TRBJ1-2, the V gene TRBV28; no definite D call. Trimming removed 5 bases at V and 1 base at J, with 14 bases between. This CDR3 contains 15 residues. Per the germline V gene, CDR1 is MDHEN and CDR2 is SYDVKM. In DNA, the CDR3 is TGTGCCAGCAGTCGACCCTCCGGGGATAACTATGGCTACACCTTC. This sequence encodes CASSRPSGDNYGYTF.

The CDR3 region is CASSQGETGPEGKPQHF. In DNA, the CDR3 is TGTGCCAGCAGCCAAGGTGAGACAGGGCCCGAAGGGAAGCCCCAGCATTTT. The genes are TRBV3-1 (or the pseudogene TRBV3-2) and TRBJ1-5; TRBD1 matches at 7 bases. The CDR3 has 17 amino acids. V trimming: 1 base; J trimming: 8 bases; junction bases outside the gene matches: 14. Germline lookup yields CDR1 LGHDT and CDR2 YNNKEL (reference sequence).

This clone has more than one count but fewer than ten. The gene calls are TRBV7-9 and TRBJ2-3; D uncertain. V was clipped by 5 bases and J by 2 bases, with 8 bases between them. This CDR3 is 13 amino acids long. Per the germline V gene, CDR1 is SEHNR and CDR2 is FQNEAQ (reference sequence). The CDR3 sequence is CASSPRYTDTQYF. The CDR3 region has the DNA TGTGCCAGCAGCCCGAGATACACAGATACGCAGTATTTT.

This chain joins TRBV25-1 and TRBJ2-1, with TRBD2 matching 14 bases. The trim removed 3 bases at V and 9 bases at J, leaving 4 bases unmatched. CDR1 and CDR2 (germline): MGHDK, SYGVNS. The length of the CDR3 is 15 residues. This CDR3 reads CASSDWGLAGVEQFF. DNA for the CDR3: TGTGCCAGCAGTGATTGGGGACTAGCGGGAGTTGAGCAGTTCTTC.

The chain recombines TRBV4-2 with TRBJ1-2; weak D call: TRBD1 (6 bases). The CDR3 spans 16 residues. CDR1 is LGHNA, CDR2 YNFKEQ, per germline. Deletions cut 8 bases from V and 1 base from J, with 20 bases between. The CDR3 DNA is TGTGCCAGCCATAATCAGGACAGCACACTTAACTATGGCTACACCTTC. This codes for CASHNQDSTLNYGYTF.

This chain links TRBV21-1 with TRBJ2-1; whether TRBD2, the table's D call, matches the DNA was not checked. TRBV21-1 is termed a pseudogene. The CDR3 sequence is 14 residues long. CDR3 sequence reads: CIHGGLDLYNEQFF. CDR3 bases: TGTATCCACGGAGGACTAGACTTATACAATGAGCAGTTCTTC.

The J gene is TRBJ2-3, the V gene TRBV25-1; 8 positions match TRBD1. The trim removed 6 bases at V and 2 bases at J, leaving 7 bases unmatched. This CDR3 is 15 amino acids long. Germline-derived CDR1 and CDR2 are MGHDK and SYGVNS. CDR3 bases: TGTGCCAGCAGCTCAACGGGACAGGCCACAGATACGCAGTATTTT. It is translated as CASSSTGQATDTQYF.

The V gene is TRBV11-2, the J gene TRBJ2-1; no reliable D call. The ends were cut back, 1 base at V and 9 bases at J, with 10 bases in the middle. Germline V gives CDR1 SGHAT, CDR2 FQNNGV. The CDR3 sequence is 13 residues long. This CDR3 is CASSLVVRGEQFF. The CDR3 nucleotides are TGTGCCAGCAGCTTAGTCGTCAGAGGTGAGCAGTTCTTC.

The gene calls are TRBV15 and TRBJ1-3; 7 bases align to TRBD1. Germline V lookup: CDR1 LNHNV, CDR2 YYDKDF (reference sequence). V trimming: 0 bases; J trimming: 7 bases; junction bases outside the gene matches: 15. The CDR3 runs to 18 residues. CDR3 sequence: CATSRDQPTGWPGNTIYF. For the CDR3, the DNA is TGTGCCACCAGCAGAGATCAGCCGACAGGGTGGCCCGGTAACACCATATATTTT.

The chain couples TRBV20-1 to TRBJ2-7; D is unresolved. The CDR3 loop spans 13 amino acids. Trimming removed 3 bases at V and 0 bases at J, with 9 bases between. Germline assignment: CDR1 DFQATT and CDR2 SNEGSKA (reference sequence). The CDR3 bases are TGCAGTGCTAGTTCCGTTAGCTCCTACGAGCAGTACGTC. Protein sequence: CSASSVSSYEQYV.

CDR3 sequence reads: CASSQTGTYSYEQYF. The CDR3 DNA reads TGTGCCAGCAGCCAGACAGGGACCTACTCCTACGAGCAGTACTTC. The chain employs TRBV3-1 (or the pseudogene TRBV3-2) and TRBJ2-7; 7 bases map to TRBD1. Germline V lookup: CDR1 LGHDT, CDR2 YNNKEL (reference sequence). V shed 3 bases and J 0 bases; nucleotides not matched to a gene: 5. There are 15 residues in the CDR3.

The genes are TRBV6-5 and TRBJ1-6; the match to TRBD1 covers 9 bases. The V gene end was trimmed by 4 bases and the J gene end by 9 bases; junction bases not matched to a gene: 7. Looked up from germline, CDR1 is MNHEY and CDR2 is SVGAGI. This CDR3 comprises 15 residues. DNA of the CDR3: TGTGCCAGCAGTTCCGGGACAGGGTTTGGTTCACCCCTCCACTTT. This encodes CASSSGTGFGSPLHF.

The chain couples TRBV5-6 to TRBJ2-1, with 7 bases aligning to TRBD2. Germline values: CDR1 SGHDT, CDR2 YYEEEE. Germline trimming cut 3 bases from V and 13 bases from J; bases unmatched to any gene: 16. This CDR3 is built from 15 residues. This chain's CDR3 is CASSYWELASGVQFF. DNA for the CDR3: TGTGCCAGCAGCTACTGGGAATTGGCTAGCGGAGTTCAGTTCTTC.